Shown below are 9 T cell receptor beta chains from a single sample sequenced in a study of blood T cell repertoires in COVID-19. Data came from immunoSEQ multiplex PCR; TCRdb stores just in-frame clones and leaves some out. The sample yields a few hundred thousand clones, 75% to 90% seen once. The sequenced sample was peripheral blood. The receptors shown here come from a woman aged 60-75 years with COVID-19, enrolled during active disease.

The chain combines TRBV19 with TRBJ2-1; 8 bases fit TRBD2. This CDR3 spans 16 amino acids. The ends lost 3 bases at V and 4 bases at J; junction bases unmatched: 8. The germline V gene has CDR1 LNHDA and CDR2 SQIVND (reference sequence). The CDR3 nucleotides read TGTGCCAGTAGTATTGGCTCGGCGGGGGGATACAATGAGCAGTTCTTC. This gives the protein CASSIGSAGGYNEQFF.

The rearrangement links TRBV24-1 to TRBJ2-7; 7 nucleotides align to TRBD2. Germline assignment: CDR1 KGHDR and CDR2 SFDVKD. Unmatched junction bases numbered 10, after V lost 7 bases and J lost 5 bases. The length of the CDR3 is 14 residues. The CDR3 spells CATSPGRGDDEQYF. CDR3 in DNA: TGTGCCACCAGCCCCGGACGGGGGGACGACGAGCAGTACTTC.

The CDR3 DNA reads TGTGCCAGCAGTGAACCGTTGGCAGGGGGCGCGGGGGATGAGCAGTTCTTC. Encoded protein: CASSEPLAGGAGDEQFF. The rearrangement uses TRBV2 and TRBJ2-1; weak D call: TRBD1 (8 bases). CDR3 length: 17 residues. Germline CDR1 reads SNHLY; CDR2 reads FYNNEI. V was cut by 2 bases and J by 8 bases, with 22 bases left in between.

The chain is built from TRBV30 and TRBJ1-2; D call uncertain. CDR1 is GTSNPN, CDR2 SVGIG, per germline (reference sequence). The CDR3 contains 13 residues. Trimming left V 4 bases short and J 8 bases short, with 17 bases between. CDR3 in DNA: TGTGCCTGGACCCCGTCAGGCTCAGGAGGCTACACCTTC. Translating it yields CAWTPSGSGGYTF.

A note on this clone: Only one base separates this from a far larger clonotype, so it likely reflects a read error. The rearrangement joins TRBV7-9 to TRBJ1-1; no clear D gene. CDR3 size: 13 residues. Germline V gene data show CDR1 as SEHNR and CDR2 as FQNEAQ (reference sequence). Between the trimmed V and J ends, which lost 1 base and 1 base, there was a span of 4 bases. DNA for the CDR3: TGTGCCAGCAGCTTAGGAGAGAACACTGAAGCTTTCTTT. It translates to CASSLGENTEAFF.

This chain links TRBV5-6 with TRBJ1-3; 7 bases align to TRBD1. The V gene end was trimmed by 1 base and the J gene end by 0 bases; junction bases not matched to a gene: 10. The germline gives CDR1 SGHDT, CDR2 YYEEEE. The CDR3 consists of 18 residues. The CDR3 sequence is CASSLFPTGHLSGNTIYF. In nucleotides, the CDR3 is TGTGCCAGCAGCTTGTTTCCGACAGGGCACCTCTCTGGAAACACCATATATTTT.

The CDR3 is CASTHGGNTEAFF. The CDR3 coding sequence is TGTGCCAGCACTCACGGGGGGAACACTGAAGCTTTCTTT. V is TRBV6-5 and J is TRBJ1-1; D may be TRBD1 (5 bases). V lost 7 bases to trimming and J lost 1 base, with 10 bases between them. Germline lookup yields CDR1 MNHEY and CDR2 SVGAGI. This CDR3 region has 13 residues.

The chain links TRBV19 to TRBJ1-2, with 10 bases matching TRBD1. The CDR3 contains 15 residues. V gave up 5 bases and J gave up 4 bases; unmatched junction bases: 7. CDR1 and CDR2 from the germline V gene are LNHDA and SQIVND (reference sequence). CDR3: CASSVGTGVPYGYTF. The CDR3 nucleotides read TGTGCCAGTAGTGTTGGGACAGGGGTTCCCTATGGCTACACCTTC. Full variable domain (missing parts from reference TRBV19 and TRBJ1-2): DGGITQSPKYLFRKEGQNVTLSCEQNLNHDAMYWYRQDPGQGLRLIYYSQIVNDFQKGDIAEGYSVSREKKESFPLTVTSAQKNPTAFYLCASSVGTGVPYGYTFGSGTRLTVV.

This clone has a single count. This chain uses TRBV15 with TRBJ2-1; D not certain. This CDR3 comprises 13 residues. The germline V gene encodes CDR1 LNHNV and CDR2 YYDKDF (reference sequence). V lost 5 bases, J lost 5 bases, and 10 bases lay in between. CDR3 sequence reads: CATSLESDNEQFF. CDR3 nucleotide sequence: TGTGCCACCAGCCTTGAATCGGACAATGAGCAGTTCTTC.